Presented here are 19 T cell receptor beta chains from one specimen sequenced in a study of T-cell reconstitution after alpha-beta-depleted transplantation in children. Construction of the TCRbeta library involved unique molecular identifiers. Each CDR3 protein gets one entry after TCRdb re-called the PCR reads with MiXCR. The sample has about 420,000 distinct CDR3 sequences; approximately 10% are singletons. Material: PBMCs from the stem cell graft donor, obtained from the stem cell graft. These receptors were taken from a human donor who donated a stem cell graft to a child with acute myeloid leukemia.

J is TRBJ2-1 and V is TRBV11-2, with D possibly TRBD2 on 6 matching bases. The V end lost 7 bases, the J end lost 1 base, and 14 bases lay between the germline ends. The V gene's germline CDR1 is SGHAT and CDR2 FQNNGV. CDR3 length equals 15 residues. DNA of the CDR3: TGTGCCAGCACCACCAGGCGGGAATCCTACAATGAGCAGTTCTTC. The encoded protein is CASTTRRESYNEQFF. The entire variable domain, with the rest obtained from reference TRBV11-2 and TRBJ2-1, is as follows: EAGVAQSPRYKIIEKRQSVAFWCNPISGHATLYWYQQILGQGPKLLIQFQNNGVVDDSQLPKDRFSAERLKGVDSTLKIQPAKLEDSAVYLCASTTRRESYNEQFFGPGTRLTVL.

CDR3 amino acids: CASSQDPPEQGSYEQYF. Written as DNA, the CDR3 is TGCGCCAGCAGCCAAGATCCCCCCGAACAGGGCTCCTACGAGCAGTACTTC. V and J are TRBV4-1 and TRBJ2-7, with D tentatively TRBD1 (6 bases). Trimming took off 0 bases at V and 0 bases at J, with 15 bases between the two ends. Germline assignment: CDR1 MGHRA and CDR2 YSYEKL. The CDR3 is 17 residues long.

This clonotype has a count of ten or more. The J gene is TRBJ2-5, the V gene TRBV9; possibly TRBD2 for D (5 bases). CDR3 size: 15 residues. Trimming removed 0 bases from V and 4 bases from J, with 13 bases in between. Germline CDR1 is SGDLS and CDR2 is YYNGEE. In DNA form, the CDR3 reads TGTGCCAGCAGCGTAGACGGGGTACGGTTAGAGACCCAGTACTTC. Translation: CASSVDGVRLETQYF.

This clonotype was detected ten times or more. The chain combines TRBV29-1 with TRBJ2-7; D gene uncertain. V was clipped by 4 bases and J by 5 bases, with 9 bases between them. Germline values: CDR1 SQVTM, CDR2 ANQGSEA. The CDR3 consists of 11 residues. CDR3 sequence (DNA): TGCAGCGTTGCGGCAGAACACGAGCAGTACTTC. It yields the protein CSVAAEHEQYF.

This clonotype has only a few counts. The rearrangement links TRBV19 to TRBJ2-5; tentatively, D is TRBD1 (5 bases). Trimming removed 8 bases from V and 4 bases from J, with 14 bases in between. The CDR3 spans 13 residues. In germline, CDR1 is LNHDA, CDR2 SQIVND (reference sequence). CDR3 DNA sequence: TGTGCCAGTTGTAGGGGAATTGGAGAGACCCAGTACTTC. Amino acids: CASCRGIGETQYF.

This clonotype was counted a few times. This chain uses TRBV20-1 with TRBJ1-1; possible D gene TRBD1, 5 bases. CDR3 length equals 10 residues. Germline-derived CDR1 and CDR2 are DFQATT and SNEGSKA (reference sequence). Trimming stripped 3 bases from V and 7 bases from J, with 6 bases between. For the CDR3, the DNA is TGCAGTGCTAGGGACAATGAAGCTTTCTTT. Amino acids: CSARDNEAFF.

The chain recombines TRBV20-1 with TRBJ2-5, with no clear D. The CDR3 sequence is 14 residues long. Trimming stripped 6 bases from V and 1 base from J, with 15 bases between. Germline V gives CDR1 DFQATT, CDR2 SNEGSKA (reference sequence). CDR3 protein: CSARDWGSQETQYF. The CDR3 DNA follows: TGCAGTGCCCGAGATTGGGGTTCCCAAGAGACCCAGTACTTC.

This clonotype came up a few times. This chain connects TRBV10-3 to TRBJ1-1; TRBD1 might be the D (6 bases). V was cut by 4 bases and J by 7 bases, with 13 bases left in between. Germline CDR1 and CDR2: ENHRY and SYGVKD. The CDR3 is 13 amino acids. As DNA, the CDR3 is TGTGCCATCAGTGCCCCAGGGGTCGATGAAGCTTTCTTT. Translating gives CAISAPGVDEAFF.

V gene TRBV6-4 combines with J gene TRBJ2-5, with D unclear. CDR3 length: 13 residues. The germline V and J ends were trimmed by 0 bases and 4 bases, with 6 bases remaining between them. Germline CDR1 MRHNA, CDR2 SNTAGT. The CDR3 is CASSDSPAETQYF. The DNA for the CDR3 is TGTGCCAGCAGTGACTCCCCTGCAGAGACCCAGTACTTC.

J is TRBJ2-1 and V is TRBV12-3 or TRBV12-4; 11 bases are shared with TRBD1. The CDR3 spans 18 residues. V lost 7 bases and J lost 6; bases outside the gene matches: 17. In DNA form, the CDR3 reads TGTGCCAGCACCCCCGCAGTGAGAGGACAGGGGGCGCTCAATGAGCAGTTCTTC. Protein product: CASTPAVRGQGALNEQFF.

The CDR3 coding sequence is TGTGCCAGCAGCCAGGGAACCGGGACTAGTTTCCGCCATGAGCAGTTCTTC. Translated, it gives CASSQGTGTSFRHEQFF. This chain uses TRBV4-2 with TRBJ2-1; TRBD2 aligns across 8 bases. In germline, CDR1 is LGHNA, CDR2 YNFKEQ. This CDR3 comprises 17 residues. V trimming: 3 bases; J trimming: 8 bases; junction bases outside the gene matches: 15.

This clonotype occurred a few times. The J gene is TRBJ2-1, the V gene TRBV12-3 or TRBV12-4; the match to TRBD1 covers 10 bases. The CDR3 runs 13 residues. The V gene end was trimmed by 8 bases and the J gene end by 8 bases; junction bases not matched to a gene: 6. The CDR3: CASGGQGFDEQFF. CDR3 DNA sequence: TGTGCCAGCGGGGGACAGGGGTTCGATGAGCAGTTCTTC.

V gene TRBV11-1 combines with J gene TRBJ1-3, with TRBD1 identical over 7 bases. The V gene end was trimmed by 8 bases and the J gene end by 0 bases; junction bases not matched to a gene: 4. There are 14 residues in the CDR3. CDR1 and CDR2 from the germline V gene are SGHAT and FQDESV (reference sequence). CDR3 region: CASGDRDSGNTIYF. The CDR3 DNA reads as TGTGCCAGCGGAGACAGGGACTCTGGAAACACCATATATTTT.

This rearrangement joins TRBV12-3 or TRBV12-4 to TRBJ1-5; no definite D call. This CDR3 is built from 12 residues. V was shortened by 3 bases and J by 7 bases, with 7 bases between the two germline ends. CDR3 residues: CASSLAGQPQHF. In DNA, the CDR3 is TGTGCCAGCAGTTTGGCCGGGCAGCCCCAGCATTTT.

The chain carries TRBV7-3 and TRBJ2-1, with TRBD2 identical over 12 bases. J lost 6 bases, V lost 5 bases, and 5 bases had no gene match. Germline CDR1 and CDR2: SGHTA and FQGTGA. The CDR3 totals 15 residues. The DNA for the CDR3 is TGTGCCAGCAGCCGGACTAGCGGGATAGGCAATGAGCAGTTCTTC. Residues: CASSRTSGIGNEQFF. Full variable domain (rest looked up from reference TRBV7-3 and TRBJ2-1): GAGVSQTPSNKVTEKGKYVELRCDPISGHTALYWYRQSLGQGPEFLIYFQGTGAADDSGLPNDRFFAVRPEGSVSTLKIQRTERGDSAVYLCASSRTSGIGNEQFFGPGTRLTVL.

This clonotype was seen repeatedly, ten times or more. The V and J genes are TRBV5-4 and TRBJ2-5, with 10 bases aligning to TRBD1. Trimming removed 4 bases from V and 3 bases from J; junction bases left unmatched: 3. The germline V gene encodes CDR1 SGHNT and CDR2 YYREEE (reference sequence). The CDR3 covers 14 residues. CDR3 sequence: CASSRQGAEETQYF. The CDR3 coding sequence is TGTGCCAGCAGCCGACAGGGGGCGGAAGAGACCCAGTACTTC.

Many counts were recorded for this clonotype. CDR3 region: CASSLLAGGPADTQYF. CDR3 nucleotide sequence: TGTGCCAGCAGCCTACTAGCGGGAGGGCCTGCGGATACGCAGTATTTT. This sequence joins TRBV7-2 and TRBJ2-3; 13 bases match TRBD2. CDR1 is SGHTA and CDR2 is FQGNSA in the germline V gene. CDR3 size: 16 residues. J was trimmed by 6 bases and V by 5 bases; bases with no gene match: 8.

The V and J genes are TRBV5-1 and TRBJ1-2; the D gene is possibly TRBD1 (6 bases). The germline V and J ends were trimmed by 4 bases and 5 bases, with 18 bases remaining between them. CDR3 length equals 15 residues. Germline loops: CDR1 SGHRS, CDR2 YFSETQ. Written as DNA, the CDR3 is TGCGCCAGCAGCGGACAGTCCTGGGGGCTTTATGGCTACACCTTC. This encodes CASSGQSWGLYGYTF.

This clonotype came up many times. This rearrangement joins TRBV5-1 to TRBJ2-1; D is undetermined. The germline V gene encodes CDR1 SGHRS and CDR2 YFSETQ. V was pared by 2 bases and J by 5 bases, with 8 bases between. The CDR3 is 13 amino acids. The CDR3 loop reads CASSLSANNEQFF. Here the CDR3 DNA reads TGCGCCAGCAGCTTATCAGCGAACAATGAGCAGTTCTTC.